The 5 T cell receptor beta chains given below trace back to one sample, sequenced in a study of patients and donors after allogeneic stem cell transplantation. TCRdb reanalysed the RT-PCR reads using MiXCR and keeps one entry per CDR3 protein. The profile shows 70,000 to 85,000 distinct CDR3 sequences, roughly 29% of them singletons. Sample: blood, either unsorted or a sorted T cell fraction (not recorded which). These receptors came from a human donor who was either an allogeneic HSCT recipient or a stem cell or donor lymphocyte infusion donor (not recorded which). It is not recorded whose cells these are; they may come from a transplant donor.

The chain carries TRBV6-2 or TRBV6-3 and TRBJ1-2; D gene ambiguous. This CDR3 is 13 amino acids long. Germline V gene data show CDR1 as MNHEY and CDR2 as SVGEGT. Trimming removed 2 bases at V and 7 bases at J, with 11 bases between. CDR3 sequence (DNA): TGTGCCAGCAGTTACCATACAGTTATTGGCTACACCTTC. It specifies CASSYHTVIGYTF.

The CDR3 here is CASRQAANTEAFF. The CDR3 DNA reads TGCGCCAGCAGGCAAGCAGCGAACACTGAAGCTTTCTTT. This chain joins TRBV5-1 and TRBJ1-1; D not resolved. The ends were cut back, 5 bases at V and 1 base at J, with 9 bases in the middle. This CDR3 is 13 amino acids long. Germline CDR1 is SGHRS and CDR2 is YFSETQ.

The J gene is TRBJ1-4, the V gene TRBV5-1, with D maybe TRBD1 (6 bases). V was clipped by 1 base and J by 8 bases, with 15 bases between them. Germline V lookup: CDR1 SGHRS, CDR2 YFSETQ. The CDR3 length is 15 residues. In DNA form, the CDR3 reads TGCGCCAGCAGCTTGTTGGGGGGGCGCCAAGAAAAACTGTTTTTT. Translated, it gives CASSLLGGRQEKLFF.

This clonotype was recorded at least ten times. This chain joins TRBV5-1 and TRBJ1-1; no firm D call. This CDR3 has 11 residues. The V and J ends lost 3 bases and 3 bases respectively, with 3 bases between them. Per germline, CDR1 SGHRS and CDR2 YFSETQ. The chain's CDR3 is CASSSDTEAFF. DNA for the CDR3: TGCGCCAGCAGCTCGGACACTGAAGCTTTCTTT.

The V call is TRBV4-1, the J call TRBJ2-1, with D maybe TRBD2 (6 bases). Trimming took off 0 bases at V and 9 bases at J, with 15 bases between the two ends. The CDR3 is 15 residues long. CDR1 and CDR2 from the germline V gene are MGHRA and YSYEKL. The CDR3 DNA reads TGCGCCAGCAGCCAAGATTCAAGTTCGGGGGTTGAGCAGTTCTTC. Protein: CASSQDSSSGVEQFF.